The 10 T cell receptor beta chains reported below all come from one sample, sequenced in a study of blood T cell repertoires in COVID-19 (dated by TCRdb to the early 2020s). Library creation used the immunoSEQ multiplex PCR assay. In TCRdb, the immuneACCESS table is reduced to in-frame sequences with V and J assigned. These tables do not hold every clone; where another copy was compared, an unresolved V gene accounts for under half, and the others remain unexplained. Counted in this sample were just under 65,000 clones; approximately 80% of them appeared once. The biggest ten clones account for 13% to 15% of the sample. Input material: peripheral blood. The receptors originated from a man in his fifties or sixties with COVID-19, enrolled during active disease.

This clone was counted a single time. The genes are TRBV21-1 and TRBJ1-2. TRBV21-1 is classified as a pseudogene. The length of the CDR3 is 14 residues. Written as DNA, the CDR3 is TGTGCCAGCAGCAAAGCCTGTTCTAACTATGGCTACACCTTC. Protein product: CASSKACSNYGYTF.

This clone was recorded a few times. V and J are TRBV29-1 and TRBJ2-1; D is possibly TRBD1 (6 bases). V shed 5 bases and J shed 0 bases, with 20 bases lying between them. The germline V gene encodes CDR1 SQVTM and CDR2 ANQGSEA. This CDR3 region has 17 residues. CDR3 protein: CSVLPYLTGGSYNEQFF. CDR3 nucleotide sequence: TGCAGCGTTCTGCCGTACCTGACAGGCGGCTCCTACAATGAGCAGTTCTTC.

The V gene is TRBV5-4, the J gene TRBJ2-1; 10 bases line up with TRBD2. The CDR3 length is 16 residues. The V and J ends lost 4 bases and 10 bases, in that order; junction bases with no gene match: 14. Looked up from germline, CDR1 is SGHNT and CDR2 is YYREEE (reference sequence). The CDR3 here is CASSPTLAGVRNEQFF. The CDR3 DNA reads TGTGCCAGCAGCCCAACTCTAGCGGGGGTTAGAAACGAGCAGTTCTTC.

CDR3 bases: TGCAGCGTGACTCGGCGCCCTGGAAACACCATATATTTT. Its protein product is CSVTRRPGNTIYF. This chain joins TRBV29-1 and TRBJ1-3, with D hard to call. This CDR3 spans 13 amino acids. Germline V lookup: CDR1 SQVTM, CDR2 ANQGSEA. The V end was cut by 6 bases, the J end by 2 bases, with 11 bases between.

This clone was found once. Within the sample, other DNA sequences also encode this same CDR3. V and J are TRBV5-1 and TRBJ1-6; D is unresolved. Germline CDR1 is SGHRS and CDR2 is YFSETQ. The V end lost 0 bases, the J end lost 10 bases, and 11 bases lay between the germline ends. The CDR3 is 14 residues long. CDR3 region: CASSLDLSGSPLHF. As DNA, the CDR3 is TGCGCCAGCAGCTTGGACCTTTCCGGGTCACCCCTCCACTTT. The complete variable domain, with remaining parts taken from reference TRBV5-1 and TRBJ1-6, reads KAGVTQTPRYLIKTRGQQVTLSCSPISGHRSVSWYQQTPGQGLQFLFEYFSETQRNKGNFPGRFSGRQFSNSRSEMNVSTLELGDSALYLCASSLDLSGSPLHFGNGTRLTVT.

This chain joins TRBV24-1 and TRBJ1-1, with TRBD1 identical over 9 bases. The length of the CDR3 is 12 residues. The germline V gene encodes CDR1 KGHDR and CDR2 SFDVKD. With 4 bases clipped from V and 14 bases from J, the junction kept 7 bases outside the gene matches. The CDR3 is CATSETGQGRFF. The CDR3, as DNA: TGTGCCACCAGTGAGACCGGACAGGGGAGATTCTTT.

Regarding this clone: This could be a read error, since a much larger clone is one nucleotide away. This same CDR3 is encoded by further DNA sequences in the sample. CDR3 bases: TGTGCCATCAGTGAGCCCCTCTACGAGCAGTACTTC. As protein: CAISEPLYEQYF. The J gene is TRBJ2-7, the V gene TRBV10-3; no definite D call. With 2 bases removed from V and 3 bases from J, the gap between germline ends came to 5 bases. The germline V gene has CDR1 ENHRY and CDR2 SYGVKD. This CDR3 has 12 residues.

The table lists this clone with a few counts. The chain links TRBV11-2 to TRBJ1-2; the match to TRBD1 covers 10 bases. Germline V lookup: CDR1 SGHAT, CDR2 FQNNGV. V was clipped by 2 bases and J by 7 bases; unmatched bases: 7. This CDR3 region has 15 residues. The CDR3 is CASSLYDRGRGGYTF. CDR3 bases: TGTGCCAGCAGCTTATATGACAGGGGGCGAGGTGGCTACACCTTC.

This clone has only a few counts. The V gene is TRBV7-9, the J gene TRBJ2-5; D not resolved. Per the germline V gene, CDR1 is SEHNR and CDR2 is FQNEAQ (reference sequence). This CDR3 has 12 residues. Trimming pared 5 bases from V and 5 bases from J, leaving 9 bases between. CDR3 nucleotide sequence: TGTGCCAGCAGCCCTATGAGGGAGACCCAGTACTTC. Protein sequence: CASSPMRETQYF. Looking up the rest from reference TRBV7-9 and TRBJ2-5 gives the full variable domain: DTGVSQNPRHKITKRGQNVTFRCDPISEHNRLYWYRQTLGQGPEFLTYFQNEAQLEKSRLLSDRFSAERPKGSFSTLEIQRTEQGDSAMYLCASSPMRETQYFGPGTRLLVL.

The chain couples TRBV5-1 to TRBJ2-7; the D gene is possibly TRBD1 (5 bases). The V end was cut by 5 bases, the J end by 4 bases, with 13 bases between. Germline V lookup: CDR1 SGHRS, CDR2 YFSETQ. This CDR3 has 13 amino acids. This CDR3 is CASSDRESYEQYF. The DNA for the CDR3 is TGCGCCAGCAGTGACAGAGAATCATACGAGCAGTACTTC.